The clone carrying this TCR beta chain was picked up many times. Its antigen remains unidentified. This sample is part of a study of T-cell reconstitution after alpha-beta-depleted transplantation in children. A TCRbeta library incorporating unique molecular identifiers was prepared. Each CDR3 protein is one row after TCRdb ran MiXCR on the PCR reads. The data show hundreds of thousands of distinct CDR3 sequences, 15% to 20% seen once. Study results and limitations: Surviving recipient T cells and thymic progenitors accounted for the high day-60 TCRbeta diversity observed in some patients. Hyperexpanded clones declined; after one year, newly produced T cells mostly supplied diversity.

Germline values: CDR1 SGHAT, CDR2 FQNNGV. This CDR3 is 14 amino acids long. V lost 1 base and J 6 bases, leaving 11 bases between the germline ends. The receptor comes from a male patient between 2 and 10 years old who had a stem cell transplant for acute lymphoblastic leukemia, so the T cells may come from the graft donor. This specimen consisted of PBMCs, mostly from graft donor cells, obtained 360 days after TCRalphabeta/CD19-depleted stem cell transplant. The V gene is TRBV11-2, the J gene TRBJ2-3; D remains ambiguous. CDR3 coding DNA: TGTGCCAGCAGCTTAGCGGGTCTCTCCGATACGCAGTATTTT. Protein: CASSLAGLSDTQYF.